This TCR beta chain came from a study of blood T cell repertoires in COVID-19. Study overall: PBMCs, B-cell-depleted T cells, or T cells provided the cDNA or gDNA that made up the material.

The data were produced by immunoSEQ multiplex PCR, yet TCRdb's version contains in-frame clones alone and is incomplete. The data contain fewer than 75,000 clones, roughly 89% of them singletons. The CDR3 runs 15 residues. Germline V gives CDR1 MNHEY, CDR2 SVGEGT. The V segment lost 2 bases and the J segment 9 bases; nucleotides outside the gene matches: 8. This chain links TRBV6-2 or TRBV6-3 with TRBJ1-5; 9 bases map to TRBD1. Material for sequencing was peripheral blood. This TCR came from a man in his 60s with acute or convalescent COVID-19. The CDR3 sequence: CASSYGTGILLPQHF. The CDR3 coding sequence is TGTGCCAGCAGTTACGGGACAGGGATATTATTGCCCCAGCATTTT.